This T cell receptor (beta chain) was identified in a study of regulatory T cells in long-lasting Graves disease. This clonotype has at least ten counts. According to the study, TCR beta libraries were built with iRepertoire HTBI primers and CDR3-region Arm-PCR. Via MiXCR, TCRdb re-called the multiplex PCR reads, giving one row per CDR3 protein. The sample carries hundreds of thousands of distinct CDR3 sequences, about 13% recorded once. The CDR3 consists of 13 residues. The V gene's germline CDR1 is LNHDA and CDR2 SQIVND (reference sequence). Deletions cut 6 bases from V and 1 base from J, with 9 bases between. The time point denotes: newly diagnosed GD, antithyroid drugs for less than 3 months. Making the TCR library involved RNA that had been extracted from PBMCs. The same specimen was also included in a second study, on T cells in Graves' hyperthyroidism and ophthalmopathy.

The sequencing here drew on peripheral blood mononuclear cells (PBMCs), taken at new diagnosis, from a patient treated with antithyroid drugs. This receptor was identified in a man aged 25 to 40 with Graves disease. The chain has TRBV19 and TRBJ1-1; D is ambiguous. The CDR3 bases are TGTGCCAGTAGACGGGCCCCGAACACTGAAGCTTTCTTT. Translation: CASRRAPNTEAFF.